Listed below are T cell receptor beta chains from one sample, sequenced in a study of radiotherapy plus CTLA-4 blockade in lung cancer. Repertoires were generated with immunoSEQ multiplex PCR, while TCRdb's copy carries only in-frame clones and drops some. The sample yields tens of thousands of clones, around 86% seen once. The sequencing here drew on peripheral blood, taken from a patient treated with radiotherapy plus ipilimumab. The receptors derive from a human donor with non-small cell lung cancer that progressed on radiotherapy plus ipilimumab. CDR3s include the opening cysteine and the closing phenylalanine or tryptophan. Each record gives: J gene, CDR3 length, clone size, V gene, D gene, CDR3 protein, CDR3 DNA. The D gene is left open where the match is weak. Only some rows state a clone size, as once, few, many or a class for expanded clones.

j_gene: TRBJ2-1; len: 14; abundance: NA; v_gene: TRBV27; d_gene: NA; CDR3aa: CASSLIGQNNEQFF; CDR3nt: TGTGCCAGCAGTCTAATTGGACAAAACAATGAGCAGTTCTTC
j_gene: TRBJ1-2; len: 15; abundance: NA; v_gene: TRBV6-1; d_gene: NA; CDR3aa: CASSNPPPTDYGYTF; CDR3nt: TGTGCCAGCAGTAATCCCCCCCCCACTGACTATGGCTACACCTTC
j_gene: TRBJ2-7; len: 12; abundance: NA; v_gene: TRBV5-1; d_gene: NA; CDR3aa: CASSLDNYEQYF; CDR3nt: TGCGCCAGCAGCTTGGATAACTACGAGCAGTACTTC
j_gene: TRBJ2-1; len: 14; abundance: NA; v_gene: TRBV27; d_gene: NA; CDR3aa: CASSLGGPYNEQFF; CDR3nt: TGTGCCAGCAGTTTGGGGGGCCCCTACAATGAGCAGTTCTTC
j_gene: TRBJ2-1; len: 13; abundance: NA; v_gene: TRBV18; d_gene: NA; CDR3aa: CASSPSGPGEEFF; CDR3nt: TGTGCCAGCTCACCCTCCGGGCCGGGAGAGGAGTTCTTC
j_gene: TRBJ2-7; len: 13; abundance: NA; v_gene: TRBV29-1; d_gene: NA; CDR3aa: CSVAGTPTYEQYF; CDR3nt: TGCAGCGTTGCCGGGACTCCAACCTACGAGCAGTACTTC
j_gene: TRBJ1-1; len: 13; abundance: once; v_gene: TRBV18; d_gene: NA; CDR3aa: CASSPTGNTEAFF; CDR3nt: TGTGCCAGCTCACCGACAGGGAACACTGAAGCTTTCTTT
j_gene: TRBJ1-1; len: 15; abundance: NA; v_gene: TRBV13; d_gene: NA; CDR3aa: CASSFPGLMNTEAFF; CDR3nt: TGTGCCAGCAGCTTTCCGGGCTTAATGAACACTGAAGCTTTCTTT
j_gene: TRBJ2-1; len: 11; abundance: once; v_gene: TRBV7-2; d_gene: TRBD2; CDR3aa: CASSFSGGQFF; CDR3nt: TGTGCCAGCAGCTTTAGCGGGGGGCAGTTCTTC
j_gene: TRBJ1-2; len: 13; abundance: NA; v_gene: TRBV25-1; d_gene: NA; CDR3aa: CASSEIVFYGYTF; CDR3nt: TGTGCCAGCAGTGAAATAGTATTCTATGGCTACACCTTC
j_gene: TRBJ2-3; len: 15; abundance: few; v_gene: TRBV7-9; d_gene: TRBD2; CDR3aa: CASSFGLAGADTQYF; CDR3nt: TGTGCCAGCAGCTTCGGACTAGCGGGGGCAGATACGCAGTATTTT
j_gene: TRBJ1-1; len: 13; abundance: NA; v_gene: TRBV30; d_gene: NA; CDR3aa: CAWRNGFNTEAFF; CDR3nt: TGTGCCTGGAGGAATGGGTTTAACACTGAAGCTTTCTTT
j_gene: TRBJ2-1; len: 16; abundance: NA; v_gene: TRBV14; d_gene: TRBD1; CDR3aa: CASSPQGGRVNNEQFF; CDR3nt: TGTGCCAGCAGCCCCCAAGGGGGCAGGGTCAACAATGAGCAGTTCTTC
j_gene: TRBJ1-5; len: 15; abundance: NA; v_gene: TRBV7-2; d_gene: NA; CDR3aa: CASSLMGGQGQPQHF; CDR3nt: TGTGCCAGCAGCTTAATGGGGGGGCAGGGTCAGCCCCAGCATTTT
j_gene: TRBJ1-5; len: 18; abundance: NA; v_gene: TRBV19; d_gene: TRBD1; CDR3aa: CASSQDRGLVGSNQPQHF; CDR3nt: TGTGCCAGTAGTCAAGACAGGGGATTGGTGGGGAGCAATCAGCCCCAGCATTTT
j_gene: TRBJ2-2; len: 14; abundance: NA; v_gene: TRBV15; d_gene: NA; CDR3aa: CATSRGAVGGELFF; CDR3nt: TGTGCCACCAGCAGAGGGGCAGTTGGTGGGGAGCTGTTTTTT
j_gene: TRBJ2-5; len: 12; abundance: NA; v_gene: TRBV29-1; d_gene: NA; CDR3aa: CSVVSGAGTQYF; CDR3nt: TGCAGCGTTGTGTCGGGAGCGGGGACCCAGTACTTC
j_gene: TRBJ2-7; len: 11; abundance: NA; v_gene: TRBV20-1; d_gene: TRBD1; CDR3aa: CSPQGAQEQYF; CDR3nt: TGCAGTCCCCAGGGGGCGCAGGAGCAGTACTTC
j_gene: TRBJ1-5; len: 16; abundance: NA; v_gene: TRBV30; d_gene: TRBD1; CDR3aa: CAWRERGGRSNQPQHF; CDR3nt: TGTGCCTGGAGAGAAAGAGGGGGCAGGAGCAATCAGCCCCAGCATTTT
j_gene: TRBJ2-1; len: 15; abundance: NA; v_gene: TRBV5-1; d_gene: NA; CDR3aa: CASSFAGPFYNEQFF; CDR3nt: TGCGCCAGCAGCTTCGCAGGGCCCTTTTACAATGAGCAGTTCTTC
j_gene: TRBJ2-5; len: 16; abundance: NA; v_gene: TRBV27; d_gene: NA; CDR3aa: CASSRMGTQYQETQYF; CDR3nt: TGTGCCAGCAGCCGGATGGGCACTCAGTACCAAGAGACCCAGTACTTC
j_gene: TRBJ2-1; len: 13; abundance: NA; v_gene: TRBV19; d_gene: NA; CDR3aa: CASSITHYNEQFF; CDR3nt: TGTGCCAGTAGTATCACGCATTACAATGAGCAGTTCTTC
j_gene: TRBJ2-7; len: 14; abundance: once; v_gene: TRBV7-2; d_gene: NA; CDR3aa: CASSIGAATYEQYF; CDR3nt: TGTGCCAGCAGCATAGGAGCGGCTACCTACGAGCAGTACTTC
j_gene: TRBJ1-1; len: 16; abundance: NA; v_gene: TRBV5-4; d_gene: NA; CDR3aa: CASSLAGGSGNTEAFF; CDR3nt: TGTGCCAGCAGCTTGGCCGGGGGGAGTGGGAACACTGAAGCTTTCTTT
j_gene: TRBJ2-5; len: 15; abundance: once; v_gene: TRBV5-1; d_gene: TRBD1; CDR3aa: CASSLDRGVWETQYF; CDR3nt: TGCGCCAGCAGCTTGGACAGGGGGGTGTGGGAGACCCAGTACTTC
j_gene: TRBJ1-2; len: 14; abundance: few; v_gene: TRBV5-5; d_gene: NA; CDR3aa: CASSLAQGTGGYTF; CDR3nt: TGTGCCAGCAGCTTGGCACAGGGTACGGGTGGCTACACCTTC
j_gene: TRBJ2-7; len: 14; abundance: NA; v_gene: TRBV7-2; d_gene: NA; CDR3aa: CASSSGPTFSEQYF; CDR3nt: TGTGCCAGCAGTTCCGGGCCCACGTTCTCCGAGCAGTACTTC
j_gene: TRBJ1-2; len: 13; abundance: NA; v_gene: TRBV29-1; d_gene: NA; CDR3aa: CSVGTGDPHGYTF; CDR3nt: TGCAGCGTCGGAACAGGAGACCCGCATGGCTACACCTTC
j_gene: TRBJ2-3; len: 14; abundance: NA; v_gene: TRBV14; d_gene: NA; CDR3aa: CASSHDLPPDTQYF; CDR3nt: TGTGCCAGCAGCCATGACCTGCCACCAGATACGCAGTATTTT
j_gene: TRBJ2-1; len: 19; abundance: NA; v_gene: TRBV7-2; d_gene: TRBD2; CDR3aa: CASSLVGVWASGPYNEQFF; CDR3nt: TGTGCCAGCAGCTTAGTAGGAGTCTGGGCTAGCGGGCCCTACAATGAGCAGTTCTTC
j_gene: TRBJ1-5; len: 16; abundance: NA; v_gene: TRBV15; d_gene: NA; CDR3aa: CATSRKSGSGGQPQHF; CDR3nt: TGTGCCACCAGCAGGAAAAGTGGATCGGGGGGCCAGCCCCAGCATTTT
j_gene: TRBJ1-1; len: 13; abundance: NA; v_gene: TRBV12-5; d_gene: NA; CDR3aa: CASGLVRGAEAFF; CDR3nt: TGTGCTAGTGGTTTGGTACGGGGGGCTGAAGCTTTCTTT
j_gene: TRBJ2-7; len: 14; abundance: NA; v_gene: TRBV6-4; d_gene: NA; CDR3aa: CASRKKRGDHEQYF; CDR3nt: TGTGCCAGCAGAAAGAAGCGAGGGGACCACGAGCAGTACTTC
j_gene: TRBJ2-3; len: 16; abundance: NA; v_gene: TRBV7-2; d_gene: NA; CDR3aa: CASSLGFGGSADTQYF; CDR3nt: TGTGCCAGCAGCTTAGGATTTGGAGGTTCGGCAGATACGCAGTATTTT
j_gene: TRBJ2-5; len: 13; abundance: NA; v_gene: TRBV5-4; d_gene: NA; CDR3aa: CASSLEEQETQYF; CDR3nt: TGTGCCAGCAGCTTGGAGGAACAAGAGACCCAGTACTTC
j_gene: TRBJ1-5; len: 13; abundance: NA; v_gene: TRBV7-2; d_gene: TRBD1; CDR3aa: CASSVDREQPQHF; CDR3nt: TGTGCCAGCAGCGTGGACAGGGAGCAGCCCCAGCATTTT
j_gene: TRBJ1-2; len: 14; abundance: NA; v_gene: TRBV5-4; d_gene: TRBD1; CDR3aa: CAAYTGTDFYGYTF; CDR3nt: TGTGCCGCATATACCGGGACAGATTTTTATGGCTACACCTTC
j_gene: TRBJ1-5; len: 13; abundance: NA; v_gene: TRBV30; d_gene: NA; CDR3aa: CAWSLKGAGPQHF; CDR3nt: TGTGCCTGGTCGCTTAAGGGCGCGGGGCCCCAGCATTTT
j_gene: TRBJ1-1; len: 16; abundance: NA; v_gene: TRBV14; d_gene: NA; CDR3aa: CASSLSRGWLNTEAFF; CDR3nt: TGTGCCAGCAGCCTATCTCGGGGGTGGCTGAACACTGAAGCTTTCTTT
j_gene: TRBJ2-7; len: 13; abundance: once; v_gene: TRBV14; d_gene: NA; CDR3aa: CASSQDVGHEQYF; CDR3nt: TGTGCCAGCAGCCAAGATGTGGGCCACGAGCAGTACTTC
j_gene: TRBJ2-7; len: 13; abundance: NA; v_gene: TRBV9; d_gene: NA; CDR3aa: CASSVGDTYEQYF; CDR3nt: TGTGCCAGCAGCGTAGGGGATACGTACGAGCAGTACTTC
j_gene: TRBJ2-3; len: 15; abundance: NA; v_gene: TRBV6-1; d_gene: NA; CDR3aa: CASSEIGASTDTQYF; CDR3nt: TGTGCCAGCAGTGAAATCGGGGCTAGCACAGATACGCAGTATTTT
j_gene: TRBJ1-2; len: 15; abundance: NA; v_gene: TRBV10-3; d_gene: NA; CDR3aa: CAISESFEGLYGYTF; CDR3nt: TGTGCCATCAGTGAGTCTTTTGAGGGGCTCTATGGCTACACCTTC
j_gene: TRBJ2-3; len: 15; abundance: NA; v_gene: TRBV5-4; d_gene: NA; CDR3aa: CASSLKGRESDTQYF; CDR3nt: TGTGCCAGCAGCTTGAAAGGCAGGGAATCAGATACGCAGTATTTT
j_gene: TRBJ1-5; len: 15; abundance: NA; v_gene: TRBV7-2; d_gene: TRBD1; CDR3aa: CASSPGQGYNQPQHF; CDR3nt: TGTGCCAGCAGCCCAGGACAGGGCTACAATCAGCCCCAGCATTTT